This T cell receptor beta chain came from a study of tumor-infiltrating lymphocytes in primary liver carcinoma. In addition to blood RNA drawn from unsorted whole blood, germline DNA was extracted. With regard to this clonotype: Its antigen is as yet unknown. This may be a read error: a much more frequent sequence differs by one nucleotide.

TCR beta cDNA was made from around 460 ng total RNA with a constant-region primer. Three nested multiplex PCR rounds, a slightly modified ARM-PCR method, built the TCR beta libraries. The study ran its first two PCR rounds for roughly 10 cycles each, using TRBV1-TRBV30 forward primers and a C-beta reverse primer. TCRdb called the multiplex PCR reads again in MiXCR, with one record for every CDR3 protein. The profile shows approximately 330,000 distinct CDR3 sequences, around 60% of them singletons. The study's findings and limits: Tumors significantly exceeded blood in top-250-clone fraction (p = 0.039).

Germline CDR1 and CDR2: ENHRY and SYGVKD. The CDR3 is 12 residues long. The sequence came from a man aged 40-49 years with primary liver carcinoma and hepatitis B virus infection. Sequencing used peripheral blood. This chain links TRBV10-3 with TRBJ1-1; possibly TRBD1 for D (6 bases). The CDR3 DNA sequence: TGTGACATCAGTGAGGGGGGGACTGAAGCTTTCTTT. Amino acids: CDISEGGTEAFF.